Shown below are 10 T cell receptor beta chains from a single sample sequenced in a study of long-term antiretroviral therapy in people with HIV. Version v3.0 of the immunoSEQ assay was performed at survey level. TCRdb's table, derived via immunoSEQ multiplex PCR, lists solely in-frame clones and lacks some. The sample lists 15,000 to 20,000 clones, approximately 80% occurring once. Sequencing was performed on unsorted PBMCs, taken 0.3 years before starting antiretroviral therapy. The receptor source for this set is a man aged 50 or older with HIV.

This clone came up once. V gene TRBV19 combines with J gene TRBJ1-3; D remains ambiguous. The CDR3 consists of 12 residues. Germline lookup yields CDR1 LNHDA and CDR2 SQIVND (reference sequence). The V end was cut by 4 bases, the J end by 0 bases, with 1 base between. The DNA of the CDR3 is TGTGCCAGTAGTACCTCTGGAAACACCATATATTTT. This codes for CASSTSGNTIYF. The variable domain in full, with the rest retrieved from reference TRBV19 and TRBJ1-3, is DGGITQSPKYLFRKEGQNVTLSCEQNLNHDAMYWYRQDPGQGLRLIYYSQIVNDFQKGDIAEGYSVSREKKESFPLTVTSAQKNPTAFYLCASSTSGNTIYFGEGSWLTVV.

This sequence joins TRBV6-5 and TRBJ1-2; D uncertain. The CDR3 loop spans 14 amino acids. The V gene's germline CDR1 is MNHEY and CDR2 SVGAGI. Trimming cost V 2 bases and J 5 bases, with 12 bases left between them. The CDR3 nucleotides read TGTGCCAGCAGTTACAGACCTCTCGGGTATGGCTACACCTTC. Protein sequence: CASSYRPLGYGYTF.

This chain connects TRBV6-5 to TRBJ2-7; the match to TRBD2 covers 8 bases. Losses at the gene ends were 6 bases for V and 4 bases for J; bases not matched to a gene: 8. The V gene's germline CDR1 is MNHEY and CDR2 SVGAGI. The CDR3 spans 14 residues. This CDR3 reads CASSSGGARYEQYF. DNA of the CDR3: TGTGCCAGCAGCTCCGGGGGGGCGAGGTACGAGCAGTACTTC.

The chain is built from TRBV11-2 and TRBJ2-3; D gene uncertain. This CDR3 region has 12 residues. Germline loops: CDR1 SGHAT, CDR2 FQNNGV. Trimming pared 4 bases from V and 5 bases from J, leaving 7 bases between. The CDR3 sequence is CASSSGLDTQYF. CDR3 DNA: TGTGCCAGCAGCTCTGGATTAGATACGCAGTATTTT.

This clone was counted between two and nine times. The chain has TRBV12-5 and TRBJ1-1; D might be TRBD1 (6 bases). The germline V and J ends were trimmed by 1 base and 3 bases, with 30 bases remaining between them. The CDR3 runs 21 residues. Germline V gives CDR1 LGHNT, CDR2 FRNRAP. CDR3 region: CASGLAIEDKDPSGAYTEAFF. In nucleotides, the CDR3 is TGTGCTAGTGGTTTGGCCATCGAAGATAAGGACCCGTCGGGGGCCTACACTGAAGCTTTCTTT.

The chain employs TRBV15 and TRBJ2-5, with a weak D call TRBD1 (5 bases). Germline CDR1 is LNHNV and CDR2 is YYDKDF (reference sequence). V lost 0 bases, J lost 2 bases, and 7 bases lay in between. This CDR3 comprises 14 residues. The chain's CDR3 is CATSRDRVQETQYF. The CDR3 DNA follows: TGTGCCACCAGCAGAGACAGGGTACAAGAGACCCAGTACTTC.

The chain recombines TRBV19 with TRBJ2-1, with D tentatively TRBD2 (5 bases). Looked up from germline, CDR1 is LNHDA and CDR2 is SQIVND (reference sequence). The V gene lost 6 bases and the J gene lost 6 bases, with 12 bases spanning the gap. The CDR3 contains 13 residues. CDR3 sequence reads: CASSRSRGNEQFF. The CDR3 DNA sequence: TGTGCCAGTAGCCGATCCCGGGGCAATGAGCAGTTCTTC. Full variable domain (missing parts from reference TRBV19 and TRBJ2-1): DGGITQSPKYLFRKEGQNVTLSCEQNLNHDAMYWYRQDPGQGLRLIYYSQIVNDFQKGDIAEGYSVSREKKESFPLTVTSAQKNPTAFYLCASSRSRGNEQFFGPGTRLTVL.

This chain joins TRBV10-3 and TRBJ1-3; D unclear. The CDR3 length is 14 residues. V was pared by 9 bases and J by 8 bases, with 20 bases between. Per the germline V gene, CDR1 is ENHRY and CDR2 is SYGVKD. For the CDR3, the DNA is TGTGCCATGTCCATAGGGATCCCCCGTGACACCATATATTTT. Its translation is CAMSIGIPRDTIYF.

The chain employs TRBV11-3 and TRBJ2-7; 9 bases are shared with TRBD2. In germline, CDR1 is SGHNT, CDR2 YENEEA. V was clipped by 6 bases and J by 4 bases; unmatched bases: 13. There are 16 residues in the CDR3. The CDR3 sequence: CASRRGGSGRTYEQYF. CDR3 bases: TGTGCCAGCAGAAGAGGGGGGAGCGGGAGGACTTACGAGCAGTACTTC.

V usage is TRBV30 and J usage is TRBJ1-5; D call uncertain. Germline-derived CDR1 and CDR2 are GTSNPN and SVGIG (reference sequence). The CDR3 has 13 residues. Trimming removed 2 bases at V and 11 bases at J, with 16 bases between. DNA for the CDR3: TGTGCCTGGAGTCTGTATAGGGTCTCGGCCCAGCATTTT. Amino acids: CAWSLYRVSAQHF.